Each of the 23 T cell receptor beta chains below was sequenced from the same sample in a study of CD8 T cells in ankylosing spondylitis listed by TCRdb under 2017. Library preparation was by 5' RACE. Sequencing was carried out with an Illumina HiSeq 2500. TCRdb cleaned the public reads at Q25 with fastp, built clones with MiXCR and kept in-frame beta chains. CDR3 protein duplicates are merged, each entry listing the most common genes and DNA. The sample contains a few hundred thousand distinct CDR3 sequences, about a sixth of them found a single time. The ten largest account for over 25% of the sample. Sequencing was carried out using blood, either unsorted or a sorted T cell fraction (not recorded which). Receptor source: a male donor with ankylosing spondylitis or in good health (not recorded which).

The rearrangement uses TRBV29-1 and TRBJ2-1; tentatively, D is TRBD2 (6 bases). The germline V and J ends were trimmed by 5 bases and 1 base, with 12 bases remaining between them. Germline V lookup: CDR1 SQVTM, CDR2 ANQGSEA. This CDR3 contains 14 residues. The CDR3 loop reads CSVFGEDSYNEQFF. CDR3 in DNA: TGCAGCGTTTTCGGGGAGGATTCCTACAATGAGCAGTTCTTC.

This clonotype turned up a few times. The chain employs TRBV12-3 or TRBV12-4 and TRBJ2-7; D uncertain. V was clipped by 4 bases and J by 0 bases, with 13 bases between them. This CDR3 has 15 amino acids. The CDR3 spells CASSWLPPSSYEQYF. CDR3 coding DNA: TGTGCCAGCAGTTGGTTACCTCCTAGCTCCTACGAGCAGTACTTC.

This clonotype was seen many times. The genes are TRBV12-5 and TRBJ2-5, with D perhaps assigned TRBD1 or TRBD2 (5 bases each). Germline V gene sequence: CDR1 LGHNT, CDR2 FRNRAP. This CDR3 is built from 15 residues. V lost 2 bases, J lost 1 base, and 11 bases lay in between. CDR3 DNA: TGTGCTAGTGGTTTGAGATCCGGGGCCCAAGAGACCCAGTACTTC. It yields the protein CASGLRSGAQETQYF.

This clonotype turned up a few times. The genes are TRBV5-1 and TRBJ1-1; D ambiguous. The CDR3 runs 13 residues. Trimming removed 0 bases from V and 1 base from J, with 4 bases in between. CDR1 is SGHRS and CDR2 is YFSETQ in the germline V gene. The CDR3 DNA is TGCGCCAGCAGCTTGGACGAGAACACTGAAGCTTTCTTT. The encoded protein is CASSLDENTEAFF.

The gene calls are TRBV3-1 and TRBJ2-1; 8 bases agree with TRBD1. The CDR3 runs 16 residues. Losses at the gene ends were 5 bases for V and 0 bases for J; bases not matched to a gene: 6. Germline V gives CDR1 LGHDT, CDR2 YNNKEL (reference sequence). The CDR3 reads CASSYRGYSSYNEQFF. CDR3 nucleotide sequence: TGTGCCAGCAGCTACAGGGGGTACAGCTCCTACAATGAGCAGTTCTTC.

This clonotype was counted once. CDR3 nucleotides: TGTGCCAGCAGCTTAGCTGGGGGCGATTCCCTTGTCAATGAGCAGTTCTTC. It yields the protein CASSLAGGDSLVNEQFF. The chain has TRBV7-8 and TRBJ2-1; D is possibly TRBD1 (6 bases). Per the germline V gene, CDR1 is SGHVS and CDR2 is FQNEAQ. With 0 bases removed from V and 6 bases from J, the gap between germline ends came to 18 bases. This CDR3 has 17 amino acids.

The sample holds many counts of this clonotype. The chain uses TRBV29-1 and TRBJ2-2; possibly TRBD1 or TRBD2 for D (6 bases each). CDR3 length: 13 residues. Trimming took 6 bases from V and 7 from J, leaving 15 bases between them. In germline, CDR1 is SQVTM, CDR2 ANQGSEA. The CDR3 region is CSVGAGEVGELFF. The CDR3 nucleotides read TGCAGCGTCGGGGCAGGGGAGGTCGGGGAGCTGTTTTTT.

As DNA, the CDR3 is TGCAGCGTTTTGGCCGGGGAGCTGTTTTTT. Protein: CSVLAGELFF. This chain connects TRBV29-1 to TRBJ2-2; D gene uncertain. There are 10 residues in the CDR3. CDR1 is SQVTM, CDR2 ANQGSEA, per germline. V lost 5 bases and J lost 6, with 4 bases in between.

The gene calls are TRBV5-6 and TRBJ2-2; D possibly uses TRBD1 or TRBD2 (5 bases each). V gave up 4 bases and J gave up 2 bases, with 12 bases separating them. Germline V gene lookup returns CDR1 SGHDT and CDR2 YYEEEE. This CDR3 region has 15 residues. The CDR3 DNA follows: TGTGCCAGCAGCCACGGGACGGTAAACACCGGGGAGCTGTTTTTT. Protein product: CASSHGTVNTGELFF.

V and J are TRBV4-1 and TRBJ2-5; D is possibly TRBD1 (6 bases). This CDR3 has 15 amino acids. Germline assignment: CDR1 MGHRA and CDR2 YSYEKL. The V end was cut by 0 bases, the J end by 3 bases, with 11 bases between. In DNA form, the CDR3 reads TGCGCCAGCAGCCAAGAACAGGGTCTGGAAGAGACCCAGTACTTC. This codes for CASSQEQGLEETQYF.

This sequence joins TRBV6-5 and TRBJ2-1; 13 positions agree with TRBD2. The CDR3 totals 14 residues. The V and J ends lost 7 bases and 7 bases, in that order; junction bases with no gene match: 4. The germline V gene encodes CDR1 MNHEY and CDR2 SVGAGI. For the CDR3, the DNA is TGTGCCAGCACTTCACTAGCGGGAGGGAATGAGCAGTTCTTC. Its translation: CASTSLAGGNEQFF.

V gene TRBV6-2 or TRBV6-3 combines with J gene TRBJ1-5, with D possibly matching TRBD1 (6 bases). The germline V gene encodes CDR1 MNHEY and CDR2 SVGEGT. The CDR3 totals 15 residues. Trimming shortened V by 0 bases and J by 0 bases, and 6 bases separated the two germline ends. This chain's CDR3 is CASSYSDSSNQPQHF. CDR3 nucleotides: TGTGCCAGCAGTTACTCGGACAGTAGCAATCAGCCCCAGCATTTT.

This clonotype was observed a handful of times. The V and J genes are TRBV4-3 and TRBJ1-2; D may be TRBD1 (6 bases). There are 15 residues in the CDR3. From germline, CDR1 is LGHNA and CDR2 YSLEER. Trimming stripped 0 bases from V and 6 bases from J, with 14 bases between. DNA of the CDR3: TGCGCCAGCAGCCAAGAGCGAGGGGGTAGTAATGGCTACACCTTC. It translates to CASSQERGGSNGYTF.

This sequence joins TRBV7-2 and TRBJ2-7; 9 nucleotides match TRBD2. J gave up 4 bases and V 5 bases, and 9 bases lay outside the gene matches. CDR1 and CDR2 from the germline V gene are SGHTA and FQGNSA. The CDR3 runs to 15 residues. The CDR3 DNA is TGTGCCAGCAGCCCCTTCGCGGGACTAGCTTACGAGCAGTACTTC. Translating it yields CASSPFAGLAYEQYF.

The chain couples TRBV12-3 or TRBV12-4 to TRBJ2-1, with unresolved D. This CDR3 is built from 16 residues. V dropped 3 bases and J dropped 0 bases, with 12 bases sitting between them. CDR3 sequence: CASSFRLSASYNEQFF. CDR3 in DNA: TGTGCCAGCAGTTTTAGGCTTTCTGCCTCCTACAATGAGCAGTTCTTC.

This clonotype was seen ten or more times. The genes are TRBV7-8 and TRBJ2-7; D is undetermined. V gave up 4 bases and J gave up 4 bases, with 8 bases separating them. Germline values: CDR1 SGHVS, CDR2 FQNEAQ. The CDR3 covers 12 residues. The DNA of the CDR3 is TGTGCCAGCAGCTCAGGACGATACGAGCAGTACTTC. It is translated as CASSSGRYEQYF.

In this sample, this clonotype turned up many times. The DNA of the CDR3 is TGTGCCAGCAGCTCGATCCTCGACAGGGATAATGAGCAGTTCTTC. Translating it yields CASSSILDRDNEQFF. This chain links TRBV11-2 with TRBJ2-1, with 7 bases aligning to TRBD1. After removal of 4 bases from V and 7 bases from J, the junction contained 10 bases not matched to a gene. This CDR3 region has 15 residues. Germline V CDR1 and CDR2: SGHAT, FQNNGV.

V is TRBV7-8 and J is TRBJ2-3; a possible D gene is TRBD2 (6 bases). The CDR3 consists of 17 residues. Trimming cost V 2 bases and J 3 bases, with 18 bases left between them. CDR1 is SGHVS and CDR2 is FQNEAQ in the germline V gene. This chain's CDR3 is CASSLFVQGGMTDTQYF. CDR3 nucleotides: TGTGCCAGCAGCTTATTTGTGCAGGGAGGAATGACAGATACGCAGTATTTT.

This rearrangement joins TRBV20-1 to TRBJ2-7; D not resolved. In germline, CDR1 is DFQATT, CDR2 SNEGSKA (reference sequence). V gave up 0 bases and J gave up 1 base, with 7 bases separating them. This CDR3 comprises 13 residues. The CDR3 bases are TGCAGTGCTAGAGATACGCTGTCCTACGAGCAGTACTTC. It is translated as CSARDTLSYEQYF.

The CDR3 sequence is CASSRPGQGVGYTF. CDR3 coding DNA: TGTGCCAGCTCACGCCCGGGACAGGGCGTTGGCTACACCTTC. The J gene is TRBJ1-2, the V gene TRBV18, with 9 bases aligning to TRBD1. V was pared by 4 bases and J by 7 bases, with 7 bases of the junction left unmatched. The V gene's germline CDR1 is KGHSH and CDR2 LQKENI. The CDR3 spans 14 residues. Full variable domain (missing parts from reference TRBV18 and TRBJ1-2): NAGVMQNPRHLVRRRGQEARLRCSPMKGHSHVYWYRQLPEEGLKFMVYLQKENIIDESGMPKERFSAEFPKEGPSILRIQQVVRGDSAAYFCASSRPGQGVGYTFGSGTRLTVV.

This clonotype was seen a single time. V and J are TRBV4-3 and TRBJ2-3; D not resolved. The V gene's germline CDR1 is LGHNA and CDR2 YSLEER. The length of the CDR3 is 14 residues. The ends were cut back, 4 bases at V and 2 bases at J, with 10 bases in the middle. CDR3 sequence reads: CASSPLLLTDTQYF. CDR3 bases: TGCGCCAGCAGCCCTTTGTTACTCACAGATACGCAGTATTTT.

The chain combines TRBV29-1 with TRBJ2-2; no clear D gene. The germline gives CDR1 SQVTM, CDR2 ANQGSEA. V was cut by 4 bases and J by 4 bases, with 7 bases left in between. The CDR3 spans 12 residues. CDR3 DNA sequence: TGCAGCGTTGTCACAGCCACCGGGGAGCTGTTTTTT. This encodes CSVVTATGELFF.

The chain uses TRBV5-1 and TRBJ2-7; D perhaps matches TRBD1 (6 bases). The CDR3 spans 13 residues. With 0 bases removed from V and 6 bases from J, the gap between germline ends came to 10 bases. Germline V gene sequence: CDR1 SGHRS, CDR2 YFSETQ. The CDR3 coding sequence is TGCGCCAGCAGCTTGGACAGGGTTGGCGAGCAGTACTTC. Amino acids: CASSLDRVGEQYF.